Sequencing of this T cell receptor beta chain was carried out in a study of blood T cell repertoires in COVID-19. Turning to the study itself: Sites in the United States, Italy and Spain provided acute and convalescent COVID-19 samples. Sources were T cells, B-cell-depleted T cells, or PBMCs; the material itself was cDNA or gDNA.

This CDR3 contains 18 residues. Looked up from germline, CDR1 is SGHTA and CDR2 is FQGNSA. After removal of 2 bases from V and 0 bases from J, the junction contained 11 bases not matched to a gene. Per the original methods: Amplification with reference gene primers provided the estimates of nucleated cell counts. TCRdb's copy holds only in-frame clones and misses some; the assay was immunoSEQ multiplex PCR. D and trimming were read from the DNA, whereas the V and J calls and clone size are those reported in that table. The sample yields approximately 47,000 clones, approximately 84% seen once. The sequenced sample was peripheral blood. The TCR originated in a man in his sixties with acute or convalescent COVID-19. J is TRBJ1-2 and V is TRBV7-2; 8 bases align to TRBD1. The CDR3 DNA follows: TGTGCCAGCAGCTTATTCGCCCCTAGACAGGGGACTAACTATGGCTACACCTTC. Translating it yields CASSLFAPRQGTNYGYTF.